This T cell receptor (beta chain) originates from a study of T cell clusters in autoimmune cytopenias. This clonotype shows up as medium-sized by frequency. Each sample's input was about 270 ng genomic DNA, 40,000 or so genome equivalents. This CDR3 contains 16 residues. Germline CDR1 reads SGHDT; CDR2 reads YYEEEE. TRB was amplified by touch-down multiplex PCR, primer pools A and B combined. TCRdb re-called the multiplex PCR reads; every CDR3 protein appears as one record, without DNA. The data show under 250 distinct CDR3 sequences, and the top ten clones hold approximately 85%. Sequences were obtained from peripheral blood. This receptor was taken from a human donor with an autoimmune cytopenia or autoimmune hepatitis (not recorded which). The V call is TRBV5-6, the J call TRBJ2-3; as DNA is missing, the TRBD1 call by TCRdb cannot be tested. The CDR3 is CASSPSWGGSTDTQYF.